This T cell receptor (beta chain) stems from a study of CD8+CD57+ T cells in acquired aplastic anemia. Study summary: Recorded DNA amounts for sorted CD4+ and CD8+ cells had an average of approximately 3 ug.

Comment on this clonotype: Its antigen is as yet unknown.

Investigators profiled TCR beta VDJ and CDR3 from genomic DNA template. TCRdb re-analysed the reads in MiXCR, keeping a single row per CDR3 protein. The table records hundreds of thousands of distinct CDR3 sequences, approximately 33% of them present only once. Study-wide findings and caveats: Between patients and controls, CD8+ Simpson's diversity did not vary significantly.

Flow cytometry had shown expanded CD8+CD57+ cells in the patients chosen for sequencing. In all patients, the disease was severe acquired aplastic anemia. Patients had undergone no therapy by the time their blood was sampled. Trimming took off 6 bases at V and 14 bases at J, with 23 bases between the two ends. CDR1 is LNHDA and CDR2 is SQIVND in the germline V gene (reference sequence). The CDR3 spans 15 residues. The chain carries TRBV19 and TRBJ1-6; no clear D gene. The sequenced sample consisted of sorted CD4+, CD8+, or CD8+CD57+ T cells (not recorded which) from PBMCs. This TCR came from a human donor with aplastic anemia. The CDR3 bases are TGTGCCAGTAGATCCGGGGATTCCCCCTTTGGGGCCCTCCACTTT. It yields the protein CASRSGDSPFGALHF.